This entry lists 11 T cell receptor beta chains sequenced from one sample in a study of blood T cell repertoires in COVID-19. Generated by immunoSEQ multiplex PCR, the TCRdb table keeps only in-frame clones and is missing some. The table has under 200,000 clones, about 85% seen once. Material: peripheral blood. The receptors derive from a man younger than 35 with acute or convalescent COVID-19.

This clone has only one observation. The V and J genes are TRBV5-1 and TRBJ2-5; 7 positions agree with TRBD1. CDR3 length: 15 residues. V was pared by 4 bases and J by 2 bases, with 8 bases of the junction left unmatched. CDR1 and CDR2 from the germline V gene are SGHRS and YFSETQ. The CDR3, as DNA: TGCGCCAGCAGCATTACGACAGGGAGTCAAGAGACCCAGTACTTC. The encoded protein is CASSITTGSQETQYF.

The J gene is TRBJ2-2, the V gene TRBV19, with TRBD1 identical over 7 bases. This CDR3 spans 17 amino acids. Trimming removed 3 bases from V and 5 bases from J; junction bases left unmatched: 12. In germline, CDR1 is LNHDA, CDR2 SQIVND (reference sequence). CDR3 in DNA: TGTGCCAGTAGTATTTCCCCTACAGGGGTTAAGACCGGGGAGCTGTTTTTT. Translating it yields CASSISPTGVKTGELFF.

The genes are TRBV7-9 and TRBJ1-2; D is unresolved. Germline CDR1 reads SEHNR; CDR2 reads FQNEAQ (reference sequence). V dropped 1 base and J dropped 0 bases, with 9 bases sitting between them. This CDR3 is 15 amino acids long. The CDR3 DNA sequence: TGTGCCAGCAGCTTAGGTGCGGGAACTAACTATGGCTACACCTTC. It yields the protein CASSLGAGTNYGYTF.

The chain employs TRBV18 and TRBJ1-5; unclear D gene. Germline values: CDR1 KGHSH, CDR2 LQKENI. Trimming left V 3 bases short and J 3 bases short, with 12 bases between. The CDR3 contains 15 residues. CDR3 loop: CASSPGIGINQPQHF. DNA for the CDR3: TGTGCCAGCTCACCCGGGATAGGGATCAATCAGCCCCAGCATTTT.

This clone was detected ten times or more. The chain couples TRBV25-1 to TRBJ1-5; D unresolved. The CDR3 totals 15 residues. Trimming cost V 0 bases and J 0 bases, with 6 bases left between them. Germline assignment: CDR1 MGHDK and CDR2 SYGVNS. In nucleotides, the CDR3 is TGTGCCAGCAGTGAATATAGATTTAGCAATCAGCCCCAGCATTTT. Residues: CASSEYRFSNQPQHF. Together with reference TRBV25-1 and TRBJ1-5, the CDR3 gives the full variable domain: EADIYQTPRYLVIGTGKKITLECSQTMGHDKMYWYQQDPGMELHLIHYSYGVNSTEKGDLSSESTVSRIRTEHFPLTLESARPSHTSQYLCASSEYRFSNQPQHFGDGTRLSIL.

Written as DNA, the CDR3 is TGTGCCAGCAGCCAGGGACAGGGGTTCACTGAAGCTTTCTTT. Amino acid sequence: CASSQGQGFTEAFF. The chain links TRBV7-6 to TRBJ1-1; 10 nucleotides match TRBD1. Germline V gene sequence: CDR1 SGHVS, CDR2 FNYEAQ. V gave up 5 bases and J gave up 4 bases; unmatched junction bases: 4. The CDR3 extends over 14 amino acids.

The CDR3 loop reads CASSYSAVNEKLFF. In DNA, the CDR3 is TGTGCCAGCAGTTACTCAGCTGTGAATGAAAAACTGTTTTTT. The V and J genes are TRBV6-5 and TRBJ1-4, with no clear D. V was clipped by 0 bases and J by 5 bases, with 7 bases between them. The CDR3 is made up of 14 amino acids. The germline V gene has CDR1 MNHEY and CDR2 SVGAGI.

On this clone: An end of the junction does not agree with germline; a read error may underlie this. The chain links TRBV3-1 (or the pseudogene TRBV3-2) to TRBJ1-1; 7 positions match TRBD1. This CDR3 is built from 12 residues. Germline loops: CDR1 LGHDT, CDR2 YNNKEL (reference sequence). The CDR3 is CASSSFGTELLF. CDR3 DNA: TGTGCCAGCAGCTCCTTCGGGACAGAACTGCTCTTT.

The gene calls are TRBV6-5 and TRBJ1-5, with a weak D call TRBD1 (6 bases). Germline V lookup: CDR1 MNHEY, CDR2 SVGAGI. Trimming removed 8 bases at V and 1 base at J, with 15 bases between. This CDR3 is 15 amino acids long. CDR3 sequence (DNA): TGTGCCAGCGGAAGCACAGGGTTGAGCAATCAGCCCCAGCATTTT. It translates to CASGSTGLSNQPQHF.

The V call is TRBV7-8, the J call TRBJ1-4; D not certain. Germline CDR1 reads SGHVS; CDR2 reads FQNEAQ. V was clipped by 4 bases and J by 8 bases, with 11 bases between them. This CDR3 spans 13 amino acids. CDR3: CASSYRAEEKLFF. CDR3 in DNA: TGTGCCAGCAGCTACCGAGCCGAAGAAAAACTGTTTTTT.

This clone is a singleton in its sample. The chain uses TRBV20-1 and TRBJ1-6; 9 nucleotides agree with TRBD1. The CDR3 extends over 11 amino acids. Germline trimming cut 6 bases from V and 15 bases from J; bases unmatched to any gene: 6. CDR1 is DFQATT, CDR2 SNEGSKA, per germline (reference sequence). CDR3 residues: CSAKGGQGLHF. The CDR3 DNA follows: TGCAGTGCAAAAGGGGGACAGGGCCTCCACTTT.